What follows is one T cell receptor (beta chain) and its context. Its target is unknown. Between the trimmed V and J ends, which lost 1 base and 6 bases, there was a span of 18 bases. The CDR3 consists of 17 residues. The germline gives CDR1 SGHTA, CDR2 FQGNSA. Documented time point: patch test 2, 6 weeks after DPC sensitization. Treatment described: therapeutic diphenylcyclopropenone sensitization with weekly scalp DPC. This sample is part of a study of human T cells and chemical hapten exposure. Points from the study as a whole: The number of TCRs above 1 in 1000 frequency did not change after DPC sensitization. Expanded TCRs produced significantly more large CDR3 similarity clusters than controls did.

TCRdb re-analysed the RACE reads in MiXCR, keeping a single row per CDR3 protein. Of roughly 380,000 distinct CDR3 sequences in the sample, about 6% were seen once. The genes are TRBV7-2 and TRBJ2-2; D perhaps matches TRBD1 (7 bases). This receptor was taken from a woman aged 18 to 35 with alopecia areata. Some clones in this sample may be carry-over from other donors' samples. The sequencing here drew on whole blood, taken in connection with sensitization to the hapten diphenylcyclopropenone (DPC). CDR3 region: CASSLDDRVAASGELFF. DNA for the CDR3: TGTGCCAGCAGCTTAGACGACAGGGTAGCGGCTTCCGGGGAGCTGTTTTTT. The full variable domain, in which reference TRBV7-2 and TRBJ2-2 provide the parts outside the CDR3, is GAGVSQSPSNKVTEKGKDVELRCDPISGHTALYWYRQSLGQGLEFLIYFQGNSAPDKSGLPSDRFSAERTGGSVSTLTIQRTQQEDSAVYLCASSLDDRVAASGELFFGEGSRLTVL.